Sequencing of this TCR beta chain was carried out in a study of PD-1 blockade in classical Hodgkin lymphoma. This clone turned up a few times. Some clones are missing from TCRdb's copy, which holds only in-frame ones; the method was immunoSEQ multiplex PCR. The sample holds some 96,000 clones, about four fifths seen once. Relapse after autologous stem cell transplantation occurred in every patient, and brentuximab vedotin exposure varied. Complete response, partial response or progressive disease constituted the best responses recorded. This TCR was sampled from a human donor with classical Hodgkin lymphoma. The specimen was peripheral blood mononuclear cells (PBMCs), collected before the second cycle of nivolumab.

This CDR3 reads CASSTRRTSGKYEQYF. For the CDR3, the DNA is TGTGCCAGCAGCACCCGGCGTACTAGCGGGAAGTACGAGCAGTACTTC. The V call is TRBV9, the J call TRBJ2-7; 10 bases agree with TRBD2. The CDR3 is made up of 16 amino acids. V trimming: 4 bases; J trimming: 4 bases; junction bases outside the gene matches: 11. Germline values: CDR1 SGDLS, CDR2 YYNGEE.